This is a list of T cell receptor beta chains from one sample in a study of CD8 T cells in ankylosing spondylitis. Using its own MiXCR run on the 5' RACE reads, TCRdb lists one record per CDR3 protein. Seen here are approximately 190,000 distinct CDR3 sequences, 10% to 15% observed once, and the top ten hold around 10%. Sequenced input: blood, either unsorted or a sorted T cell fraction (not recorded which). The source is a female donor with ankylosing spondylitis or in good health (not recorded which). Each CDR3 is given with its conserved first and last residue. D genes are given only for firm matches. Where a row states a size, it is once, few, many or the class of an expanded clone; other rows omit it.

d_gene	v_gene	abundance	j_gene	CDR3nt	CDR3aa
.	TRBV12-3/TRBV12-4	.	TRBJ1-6	TGTGCCAGCAGCCAAGGCAGGGAAAATTCACCCCTCCACTTT	CASSQGRENSPLHF
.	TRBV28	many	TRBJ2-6	TGTGCCAGCAGTTCAAGGACGGCTGAAAACGTCCTGACTTTC	CASSSRTAENVLTF
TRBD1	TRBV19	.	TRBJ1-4	TGTGCCAGTAGTACGGGACAGGGACTAACTAATGAAAAACTGTTTTTT	CASSTGQGLTNEKLFF
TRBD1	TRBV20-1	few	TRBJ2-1	TGCAGTGGGCAGACAGGGCTCTCCTACAATGAGCAGTTCTTC	CSGQTGLSYNEQFF
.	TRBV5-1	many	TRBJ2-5	TGCGCCAGCAGCCTAGACAGAATCCAAGAGACCCAGTACTTC	CASSLDRIQETQYF
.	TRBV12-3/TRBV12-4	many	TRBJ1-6	TGTGCCAGCAGTTTAAAAGGGGGAGGGTTGAATTCACCCCTCCACTTT	CASSLKGGGLNSPLHF
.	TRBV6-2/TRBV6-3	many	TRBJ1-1	TGTGCCAGCATCACTCCGGGATTTGATCCGAACACTGAAGCTTTCTTT	CASITPGFDPNTEAFF
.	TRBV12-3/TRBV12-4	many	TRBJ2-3	TGTGCCAGCAGACTCTCGGAAGGCACAGATACGCAGTATTTT	CASRLSEGTDTQYF
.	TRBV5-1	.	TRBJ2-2	TGCGCCAGCAGCGCTGGAGTAGGGGTGATTGCCGGGGAGCTGTTTTTT	CASSAGVGVIAGELFF
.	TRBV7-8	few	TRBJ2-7	TGTGCCAGCAGCTTAGGTGGGGGCAGCGGCTCCTACGAGCAGTACTTC	CASSLGGGSGSYEQYF
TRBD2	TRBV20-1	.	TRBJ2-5	TGCAGTGCTGCCTCTACTAGCGGGAGGGGAGAGACCCAGTACTTC	CSAASTSGRGETQYF
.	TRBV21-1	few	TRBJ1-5	TGTGCCAGCAGCATCGACCCCGGGACAGAGTATCAGCCCCAGCATTTT	CASSIDPGTEYQPQHF
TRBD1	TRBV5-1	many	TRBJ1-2	TGCGCCAGCAGCCTATCCGGGACAGGGATCTTCGGCTACACCTTC	CASSLSGTGIFGYTF
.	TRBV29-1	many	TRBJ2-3	TGCAGCGTTGAAGACCGCACAGATACGCAGTATTTT	CSVEDRTDTQYF
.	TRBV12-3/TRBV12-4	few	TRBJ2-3	TGTGCCAGCAGTCCCCGGGACGGGGAGGATACGCAGTATTTT	CASSPRDGEDTQYF
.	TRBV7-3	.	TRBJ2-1	TGTGCCAGCAGCTTAACGGTGACGAGTGAGCAGTTCTTC	CASSLTVTSEQFF
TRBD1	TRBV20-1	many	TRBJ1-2	TGCAGTGCTCGAAGACTTGACAGGGATCATGGCTACACCTTC	CSARRLDRDHGYTF
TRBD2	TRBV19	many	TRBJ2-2	TGTGCCACCACTAGCGGGAGGAACACCGGGGAGCTGTTTTTT	CATTSGRNTGELFF
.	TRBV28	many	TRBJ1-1	TGTGCCAGCAGCCTACCCCTCAGTAACACTGAAGCTTTCTTT	CASSLPLSNTEAFF
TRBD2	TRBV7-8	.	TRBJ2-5	TGTGCCAGCAGCGCCTCACGTGGCGGGAGGGCCCAGTACTTC	CASSASRGGRAQYF
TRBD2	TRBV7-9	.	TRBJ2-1	TGTGCCAGCAGCTTAGACGGCGGGAGTTTGAATGAGCAGTTCTTC	CASSLDGGSLNEQFF
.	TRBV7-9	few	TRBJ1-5	TGTGCCAGCAGCGTAGACTCCTTTGGGAGCAATCAGCCCCAGCATTTT	CASSVDSFGSNQPQHF
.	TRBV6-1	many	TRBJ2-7	TGTGCCAGCAGTGAGGGAATGCCCTACGAGCAGTACTTC	CASSEGMPYEQYF
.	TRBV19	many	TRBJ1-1	TGTGCCAGTAGTATTACCACAGGGAACACTGAAGCTTTCTTT	CASSITTGNTEAFF
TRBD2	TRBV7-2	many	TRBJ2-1	TGTGCCAGCAGCTTAGAGGGAGCGGGAAATGGGATCTTC	CASSLEGAGNGIF
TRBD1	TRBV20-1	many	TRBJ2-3	TGCAGTGCCTCCAACTTCTACCGGGACAGGAACACAGATACGCAGTATTTT	CSASNFYRDRNTDTQYF